This T cell receptor beta chain was obtained from a study of blood T cell repertoires in COVID-19. Whole-study context: Both acute and convalescent COVID-19 samples were obtained from the United States, Italy and Spain. T cells, B-cell-depleted T cells, or PBMCs provided the cDNA or gDNA that served as material.

Under the authors' procedure: Reference gene primer amplification yielded estimated nucleated cell counts. TCRdb's copy holds only in-frame clones and misses some; the assay was immunoSEQ multiplex PCR. D and trimming were read from the DNA, whereas the V and J calls and clone size are those reported in that table. Counted here are under 75,000 clones, around 82% occurring once; the ten biggest clones make up 7.2%. V was pared by 2 bases and J by 5 bases, with 6 bases of the junction left unmatched. CDR1 is SGHKS and CDR2 is YYEKEE in the germline V gene (reference sequence). The CDR3 consists of 14 residues.

The TCR sequence derives from a man between 60 and 70 years old with acute or convalescent COVID-19. The material sequenced was peripheral blood. This sequence joins TRBV5-5 and TRBJ2-5, with 7 bases fitting TRBD1. Here the CDR3 reads CASSFRGHSETQYF. CDR3 sequence (DNA): TGTGCCAGCAGCTTTAGGGGGCATAGTGAGACCCAGTACTTC. The full variable domain, completed using reference TRBV5-5 and TRBJ2-5, is DAGVTQSPTHLIKTRGQQVTLRCSPISGHKSVSWYQQVLGQGPQFIFQYYEKEERGRGNFPDRFSARQFPNYSSELNVNALLLGDSALYLCASSFRGHSETQYFGPGTRLLVL.